Listed here are 11 T cell receptor beta chains from one sample, sequenced in a study of cytomegalovirus exposure and HLA in healthy donors. 13 Jbeta primers and 60 Vbeta primers were used for the PCR. Sequencing was performed with immunoSEQ multiplex PCR; in TCRdb, only in-frame clones are kept and a portion is missing. The table shows 150,000 to 200,000 clones, with about 80% occurring only once. The material sequenced was PBMCs. All receptors come from a woman aged 40 to 50 in good health and CMV-seronegative.

The CDR3 protein is CASSLGRGYGYTF. Written as DNA, the CDR3 is TGTGCCAGCAGCTTGGGGAGAGGCTATGGCTACACCTTC. The chain couples TRBV5-6 to TRBJ1-2; no definite D call. Deletions cut 0 bases from V and 4 bases from J, with 7 bases between. This CDR3 is 13 amino acids long. Germline-derived CDR1 and CDR2 are SGHDT and YYEEEE.

The rearrangement joins TRBV19 to TRBJ1-2; TRBD1 is a possible D gene (5 bases). Trimming removed 4 bases from V and 9 bases from J, with 15 bases in between. Germline V gives CDR1 LNHDA, CDR2 SQIVND (reference sequence). This CDR3 has 13 residues. Here the CDR3 reads CASSTEGATSYTF. DNA of the CDR3: TGTGCCAGTAGTACTGAAGGGGCGACGAGCTACACCTTC.

The chain links TRBV30 to TRBJ1-1, with 8 bases aligning to TRBD1. After removal of 1 base from V and 1 base from J, the junction contained 2 bases not matched to a gene. Looked up from germline, CDR1 is GTSNPN and CDR2 is SVGIG (reference sequence). This CDR3 spans 14 amino acids. CDR3 coding DNA: TGTGCCTGGAGTGGGGACAGGAGGAACACTGAAGCTTTCTTT. It yields the protein CAWSGDRRNTEAFF.

The chain carries TRBV19 and TRBJ2-7; a weak D match, TRBD1 (6 bases). V was clipped by 0 bases and J by 2 bases, with 11 bases between them. Germline V gene data show CDR1 as LNHDA and CDR2 as SQIVND (reference sequence). The CDR3 is 15 residues long. In DNA, the CDR3 is TGTGCCAGTAGTATAGATCACCGGACAGCCTACGAGCAGTACTTC. Residues: CASSIDHRTAYEQYF. The entire variable domain, with the rest obtained from reference TRBV19 and TRBJ2-7, is as follows: DGGITQSPKYLFRKEGQNVTLSCEQNLNHDAMYWYRQDPGQGLRLIYYSQIVNDFQKGDIAEGYSVSREKKESFPLTVTSAQKNPTAFYLCASSIDHRTAYEQYFGPGTRLTVT.

The chain joins TRBV11-3 to TRBJ1-1; possibly TRBD1 for D (6 bases). V shed 1 base and J shed 6 bases, with 9 bases lying between them. Germline V gives CDR1 SGHNT, CDR2 YENEEA. The CDR3 contains 13 residues. The CDR3 protein is CASSLVSGAEAFF. The CDR3 DNA reads as TGTGCCAGCAGCTTAGTTTCAGGGGCTGAAGCTTTCTTT.

The chain recombines TRBV5-1 with TRBJ1-4; D might be TRBD1 (5 bases). Germline V gene lookup returns CDR1 SGHRS and CDR2 YFSETQ. The CDR3 length is 16 residues. V was shortened by 1 base and J by 3 bases, with 13 bases between the two germline ends. The CDR3 here is CASSLTFPGANEKLFF. Here the CDR3 DNA reads TGCGCCAGCAGCTTGACGTTTCCGGGGGCTAATGAAAAACTGTTTTTT.

V gene TRBV7-9 combines with J gene TRBJ2-1, with 8 bases matching TRBD2. The trim removed 0 bases at V and 4 bases at J, leaving 8 bases unmatched. CDR1 is SEHNR and CDR2 is FQNEAQ in the germline V gene (reference sequence). This CDR3 contains 17 residues. The CDR3 DNA follows: TGTGCCAGCAGCTTAGCGTATCGGGGGGGACCTTACAATGAGCAGTTCTTC. Its translation: CASSLAYRGGPYNEQFF.

The chain couples TRBV10-3 to TRBJ2-5; TRBD1 aligns across 7 bases. Losses at the gene ends were 9 bases for V and 5 bases for J; bases not matched to a gene: 12. This CDR3 has 14 amino acids. In germline, CDR1 is ENHRY, CDR2 SYGVKD. CDR3 in DNA: TGTGCCATGAGTAAGGCCGGGACAGCGGAGACCCAGTACTTC. Protein: CAMSKAGTAETQYF.

The V gene is TRBV2, the J gene TRBJ1-2; 8 nucleotides agree with TRBD1. The CDR3 is made up of 15 amino acids. Germline V CDR1 and CDR2: SNHLY, FYNNEI. V trimming: 9 bases; J trimming: 8 bases; junction bases outside the gene matches: 17. Here the CDR3 DNA reads TGTGCCAGTACAGCACTGGGAACGACAGGGGAGGGCTACACCTTC. As protein: CASTALGTTGEGYTF. Filled out from reference TRBV2 and TRBJ1-2, the complete variable domain reads EPEVTQTPSHQVTQMGQEVILRCVPISNHLYFYWYRQILGQKVEFLVSFYNNEISEKSEIFDDQFSVERPDGSNFTLKIRSTKLEDSAMYFCASTALGTTGEGYTFGSGTRLTVV.

As for this clone: One junction end disagrees with the germline gene, perhaps due to a read error. J is TRBJ2-7 and V is TRBV7-9, with D perhaps TRBD2 (6 bases). The CDR3 has 16 amino acids. The germline CDR1 and CDR2 sequences are SEHNR and FQNEAQ (reference sequence). CDR3 sequence reads: CSSSPPPGAGSYEQYF. The DNA of the CDR3 is TGTTCCAGCAGCCCACCCCCGGGAGCCGGGTCCTACGAGCAGTACTTC.

The chain recombines TRBV30 with TRBJ1-1; TRBD1 is a possible D gene (5 bases). There are 13 residues in the CDR3. Germline V gene sequence: CDR1 GTSNPN, CDR2 SVGIG (reference sequence). The V gene lost 2 bases and the J gene lost 3 bases, with 10 bases spanning the gap. CDR3 loop: CAWSRQGYTEAFF. DNA of the CDR3: TGTGCCTGGAGTAGGCAGGGTTACACTGAAGCTTTCTTT.